Sequencing of this T cell receptor (beta chain) was carried out in a study of identifying expanded T cells in peripheral blood. As regards this clone: The antigen is not known.

During the collection period, no donor immune events like infections were recorded. J lost 1 base, V lost 6 bases, and 11 bases had no gene match. The CDR3 has 16 amino acids. Germline CDR1 MDHEN, CDR2 SYDVKM. Broader study findings: Differentially abundant clones: roughly 1.2 between replicates, approximately 16 at about two weeks, roughly 18 at four. Variance in clone template counts between two-week samples significantly increased with total template count across all healthy donors.

Using immunoSEQ multiplex PCR, the repertoire was profiled, and TCRdb retains in-frame clones only, with some absent. The sample yields around 94,000 clones, 70% to 90% seen once. V gene TRBV28 combines with J gene TRBJ2-7; 8 bases agree with TRBD2. This TCR was recovered from a person between 18 and 69 years old in good health. Sequencing was carried out using blood. Here the CDR3 reads CASRKEGAGVSYEQYF. For the CDR3, the DNA is TGTGCCAGCAGGAAGGAAGGAGCGGGAGTGTCCTACGAGCAGTACTTC.